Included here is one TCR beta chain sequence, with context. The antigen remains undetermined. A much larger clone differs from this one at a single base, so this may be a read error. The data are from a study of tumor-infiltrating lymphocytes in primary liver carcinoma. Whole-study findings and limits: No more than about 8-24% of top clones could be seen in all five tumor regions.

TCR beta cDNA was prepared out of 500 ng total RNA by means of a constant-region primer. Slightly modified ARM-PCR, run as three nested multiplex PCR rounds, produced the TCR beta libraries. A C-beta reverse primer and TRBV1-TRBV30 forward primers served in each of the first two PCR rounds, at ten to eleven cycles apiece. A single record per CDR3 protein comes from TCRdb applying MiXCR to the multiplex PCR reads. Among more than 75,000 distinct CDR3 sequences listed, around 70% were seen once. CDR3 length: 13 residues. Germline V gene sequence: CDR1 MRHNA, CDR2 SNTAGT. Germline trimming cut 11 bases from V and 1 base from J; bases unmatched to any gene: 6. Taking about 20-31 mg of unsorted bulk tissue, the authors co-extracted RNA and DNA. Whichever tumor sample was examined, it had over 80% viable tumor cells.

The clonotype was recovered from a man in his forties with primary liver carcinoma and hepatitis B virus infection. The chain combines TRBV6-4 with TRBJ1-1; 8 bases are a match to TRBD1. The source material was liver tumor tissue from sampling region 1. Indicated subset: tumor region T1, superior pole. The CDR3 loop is CAGADRENTEAFF. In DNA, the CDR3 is TGTGCCGGCGCGGACAGGGAGAACACTGAAGCTTTCTTT.